A selection of T cell receptor beta chains follows, all from one sample in a study of shared clonotypes between healthy human individuals. Data came from immunoSEQ multiplex PCR; TCRdb stores just in-frame clones and leaves some out. The sample lists about 1.1 million clones, about 80% occurring once. Material: memory CD4+ T cells from PBMCs. Source of these receptors: a man aged 18 to 29 in good health. Some clones in this sample may be carry-over from other donors' samples. Each CDR3 is given with its conserved first and last residue. A D gene is named only where the DNA matches it firmly. Size tells how often a clone was seen (once, few, many) or the class of an expanded clone, and some rows leave it out.

clone_size: NA; j_call: TRBJ2-3; v_call: TRBV7-7; d_call: NA; cdr3_nt: TGTGCCAGCAGCTTAGGTACCACAGATACGCAGTATTTT; cdr3_aa: CASSLGTTDTQYF
clone_size: NA; j_call: TRBJ1-1; v_call: TRBV19; d_call: NA; cdr3_nt: TGTGCCAGTAGTCTCCGGGGTGGAACTGAAGCTTTCTTT; cdr3_aa: CASSLRGGTEAFF
clone_size: NA; j_call: TRBJ2-5; v_call: TRBV4-3; d_call: NA; cdr3_nt: TGCGCCAGCAGCCAAGATTGGGGGCAAGAGACCCAGTACTTC; cdr3_aa: CASSQDWGQETQYF
clone_size: NA; j_call: TRBJ2-7; v_call: TRBV19; d_call: NA; cdr3_nt: TGTGCCAGTAGTATTATGCCGGGATCGGGGTACGAGCAGTACTTC; cdr3_aa: CASSIMPGSGYEQYF
clone_size: NA; j_call: TRBJ1-2; v_call: TRBV27; d_call: TRBD1; cdr3_nt: TGTGCCAGCAGCTCGGGACAGGGGATATGGGGCTACACCTTC; cdr3_aa: CASSSGQGIWGYTF
clone_size: NA; j_call: TRBJ2-5; v_call: TRBV7-8; d_call: TRBD2; cdr3_nt: TGTGCCAGCAGCTTCAGACTAGCGGGAGGGAGGCAAGAGACCCAGTACTTC; cdr3_aa: CASSFRLAGGRQETQYF
clone_size: NA; j_call: TRBJ2-1; v_call: TRBV10-3; d_call: NA; cdr3_nt: TGTGCCATCAGAACCGGGGGTAGGGTGTTCTTC; cdr3_aa: CAIRTGGRVFF
clone_size: few; j_call: TRBJ1-3; v_call: TRBV7-8; d_call: TRBD1; cdr3_nt: TGTGCCAGCAGCTCAAGACAGGGTGAGGGGTACACCATATATTTT; cdr3_aa: CASSSRQGEGYTIYF
clone_size: NA; j_call: TRBJ1-2; v_call: TRBV5-8; d_call: NA; cdr3_nt: TGTGCCAGCAGCTTGGTCGGGGGGCGCGGATCTGGCTACACCTTC; cdr3_aa: CASSLVGGRGSGYTF
clone_size: NA; j_call: TRBJ2-7; v_call: TRBV5-4; d_call: NA; cdr3_nt: TGTGCCAGCAGGTCCCGGTACAAGGACGAGCAGTACTTC; cdr3_aa: CASRSRYKDEQYF
clone_size: NA; j_call: TRBJ1-2; v_call: TRBV5-1; d_call: NA; cdr3_nt: TGCGCCAGCAGCCCAGGACAGCTAAACTATGGCTACACCTTC; cdr3_aa: CASSPGQLNYGYTF
clone_size: NA; j_call: TRBJ2-3; v_call: TRBV4-1; d_call: TRBD2; cdr3_nt: TGCGCCAGCAGCCAAACGGCTCTAGCGGGTACTAGCACAGATACGCAGTATTTT; cdr3_aa: CASSQTALAGTSTDTQYF
clone_size: once; j_call: TRBJ2-1; v_call: TRBV29-1; d_call: TRBD1; cdr3_nt: TGCAGCGTTGGGGAGACAGGGGGAGGGGGCAATGAGCAGTTCTTC; cdr3_aa: CSVGETGGGGNEQFF
clone_size: NA; j_call: TRBJ2-3; v_call: TRBV19; d_call: TRBD1; cdr3_nt: TGTGCCTCGAGGGACAGGGCCCTCGGGAATACGCAGTATTTT; cdr3_aa: CASRDRALGNTQYF
clone_size: NA; j_call: TRBJ1-3; v_call: TRBV5-1; d_call: NA; cdr3_nt: TGCGCCAGCAGCACAGTTGACCCGAGCTCTGGAAACACCATATATTTT; cdr3_aa: CASSTVDPSSGNTIYF
clone_size: NA; j_call: TRBJ2-2; v_call: TRBV2; d_call: NA; cdr3_nt: TGTGCCAGCAGTTCGGGCCCCGGGCTTTCCGGGGAGCTGTTTTTT; cdr3_aa: CASSSGPGLSGELFF
clone_size: NA; j_call: TRBJ1-5; v_call: TRBV10-2; d_call: NA; cdr3_nt: TGCGCCAGCAGCAGGGTTACAAGCAATCAGCCCCAGCATTTT; cdr3_aa: CASSRVTSNQPQHF
clone_size: many; j_call: TRBJ1-1; v_call: TRBV19; d_call: NA; cdr3_nt: TGTGCCAGTAGTCGTCAGACTATGAACACTGAAGCTTTCTTT; cdr3_aa: CASSRQTMNTEAFF
clone_size: NA; j_call: TRBJ2-1; v_call: TRBV6-1; d_call: NA; cdr3_nt: TGTGCCAGCAGTGAAGCGGGTGGCGGCTCCGAGCAGTTCTTC; cdr3_aa: CASSEAGGGSEQFF
clone_size: NA; j_call: TRBJ2-7; v_call: TRBV19; d_call: NA; cdr3_nt: TGTGCCAGTAAATCCCGGGAGTTTCCCTACGAGCAGTACTTC; cdr3_aa: CASKSREFPYEQYF
clone_size: NA; j_call: TRBJ2-5; v_call: TRBV29-1; d_call: TRBD1; cdr3_nt: TGCAGCACCGGACAGGTCGGCGATACCCAGTACTTC; cdr3_aa: CSTGQVGDTQYF
clone_size: many; j_call: TRBJ2-5; v_call: TRBV4-1; d_call: NA; cdr3_nt: TGCGCCAGCAGTCCGTCGGGTTCGGAGACCCAGTACTTC; cdr3_aa: CASSPSGSETQYF
clone_size: once; j_call: TRBJ2-7; v_call: TRBV6-4; d_call: TRBD2; cdr3_nt: TGTGCCAGCAGTGAAGGACCGGGGGGGACCTACGAGCAGTACTTC; cdr3_aa: CASSEGPGGTYEQYF
clone_size: NA; j_call: TRBJ2-1; v_call: TRBV9; d_call: NA; cdr3_nt: TGTGCCAGCAGCTTTAGGGTCAGCGACAATGAGCAGTTCTTC; cdr3_aa: CASSFRVSDNEQFF
clone_size: NA; j_call: TRBJ1-1; v_call: TRBV15; d_call: NA; cdr3_nt: TGTGCCACCAGCGGTGGTATGGCTGGGGGCACTGAAGCTTTCTTT; cdr3_aa: CATSGGMAGGTEAFF
clone_size: NA; j_call: TRBJ1-1; v_call: TRBV11-2; d_call: NA; cdr3_nt: TGTGCCAGCAGACGAGCTTTGTCGGGGGACACTGAAGCTTTCTTT; cdr3_aa: CASRRALSGDTEAFF
clone_size: NA; j_call: TRBJ2-3; v_call: TRBV7-3; d_call: TRBD2; cdr3_nt: TGTGCCAGCAGCTTAATGGCTAGCGGGAGCACAGATACGCAGTATTTT; cdr3_aa: CASSLMASGSTDTQYF
clone_size: many; j_call: TRBJ2-2; v_call: TRBV6-5; d_call: NA; cdr3_nt: TGTGCCAGCAGGGCAAGTACCGGGGAGCTGTTTTTT; cdr3_aa: CASRASTGELFF
clone_size: NA; j_call: TRBJ2-7; v_call: TRBV6-5; d_call: NA; cdr3_nt: TGTGCCAGCATGGCAGGGGCCTACGAGCAGTACTTC; cdr3_aa: CASMAGAYEQYF
clone_size: NA; j_call: TRBJ2-7; v_call: TRBV5-1; d_call: NA; cdr3_nt: TGCGCCAGCAGCTCGGAATCAAGCTCCTACGAGCAGTACTTC; cdr3_aa: CASSSESSSYEQYF
clone_size: NA; j_call: TRBJ1-1; v_call: TRBV7-2; d_call: NA; cdr3_nt: TGTGCCGGACGGGGGGGCATGAACACTGAAGCTTTCTTT; cdr3_aa: CAGRGGMNTEAFF
clone_size: NA; j_call: TRBJ1-2; v_call: TRBV27; d_call: TRBD1; cdr3_nt: TGTGCCAGCAGTCCACGACAGGGCTATGGCTACACCTTC; cdr3_aa: CASSPRQGYGYTF
clone_size: NA; j_call: TRBJ2-2; v_call: TRBV5-1; d_call: NA; cdr3_nt: TGCGCCAGCAGCTCCGGGGTTACCGGGGAGCTGTTTTTT; cdr3_aa: CASSSGVTGELFF
clone_size: NA; j_call: TRBJ2-5; v_call: TRBV6-1; d_call: NA; cdr3_nt: TGTGCCAGCAGTGAAGGGACGAAATTGTACCAAGAGACCCAGTACTTC; cdr3_aa: CASSEGTKLYQETQYF
clone_size: NA; j_call: TRBJ2-1; v_call: TRBV9; d_call: TRBD1; cdr3_nt: TGTGCCAGCAGCGTAGGGGACAGGTTCTACAATGAGCAGTTCTTC; cdr3_aa: CASSVGDRFYNEQFF
clone_size: NA; j_call: TRBJ2-1; v_call: TRBV5-1; d_call: NA; cdr3_nt: TGCGCCAGCAGCTTGGTCTGGGCCGGAACAGGCAATGAGCAGTTCTTC; cdr3_aa: CASSLVWAGTGNEQFF
clone_size: NA; j_call: TRBJ1-1; v_call: TRBV6-5; d_call: NA; cdr3_nt: TGTGCCAGCACCAAAACCCCCGGGAACACTGAAGCTTTCTTT; cdr3_aa: CASTKTPGNTEAFF
clone_size: NA; j_call: TRBJ2-7; v_call: TRBV10-2; d_call: NA; cdr3_nt: TGCGCCAGCAGACAGGGCTACGAGCAGTACTTC; cdr3_aa: CASRQGYEQYF
clone_size: NA; j_call: TRBJ2-1; v_call: TRBV4-3; d_call: NA; cdr3_nt: TGCGCCAGCAGCCATGGAGGGAGCTCCTACAATGAGCAGTTCTTC; cdr3_aa: CASSHGGSSYNEQFF
clone_size: NA; j_call: TRBJ2-7; v_call: TRBV6-5; d_call: TRBD1; cdr3_nt: TGTGCCAGCAGTTACAACGCCGGGACAGGGCACTACGAGCAGTACTTC; cdr3_aa: CASSYNAGTGHYEQYF
clone_size: NA; j_call: TRBJ2-2; v_call: TRBV6-1; d_call: NA; cdr3_nt: TGTGCCAGCAGTGTTTCGACAGCCACCGGGGAGCTGTTTTTT; cdr3_aa: CASSVSTATGELFF
clone_size: once; j_call: TRBJ2-7; v_call: TRBV5-4; d_call: NA; cdr3_nt: TGTGCCAGCAGCTTTTACAACGAGCAGTACTTC; cdr3_aa: CASSFYNEQYF
clone_size: many; j_call: TRBJ1-5; v_call: TRBV7-8; d_call: TRBD1; cdr3_nt: TGTGCCAGCAGCTTAAACAGGGGGCGGGGGCCTAATCAGCCCCAGCATTTT; cdr3_aa: CASSLNRGRGPNQPQHF
clone_size: NA; j_call: TRBJ2-2; v_call: TRBV30; d_call: NA; cdr3_nt: TGTGCCTGGGGGGCCTCATGGGGTGCCGGGGAGCTGTTTTTT; cdr3_aa: CAWGASWGAGELFF
clone_size: NA; j_call: TRBJ2-3; v_call: TRBV11-3; d_call: NA; cdr3_nt: TGTGCCAGCAGCGGTGGGGGTCAGGGCACAGATACGCAGTATTTT; cdr3_aa: CASSGGGQGTDTQYF
clone_size: NA; j_call: TRBJ2-5; v_call: TRBV7-8; d_call: NA; cdr3_nt: TGTGCCAGCAGCCCCAGGGTGGGAAACCAAGAGACCCAGTACTTC; cdr3_aa: CASSPRVGNQETQYF
clone_size: NA; j_call: TRBJ1-1; v_call: TRBV9; d_call: NA; cdr3_nt: TGTGCCAGCAGCGTAGTAAAAAACACTGAAGCTTTCTTT; cdr3_aa: CASSVVKNTEAFF
clone_size: NA; j_call: TRBJ1-5; v_call: TRBV6-4; d_call: NA; cdr3_nt: TGTGCCAGCAGTGACTCGCCGGGACCCCAGGACGGTAGCAATCAGCCCCAGCATTTT; cdr3_aa: CASSDSPGPQDGSNQPQHF
clone_size: NA; j_call: TRBJ1-2; v_call: TRBV6-5; d_call: NA; cdr3_nt: TGTGCCAGCAGTTTACGGGGCTATGGCTACACCTTC; cdr3_aa: CASSLRGYGYTF
clone_size: NA; j_call: TRBJ1-2; v_call: TRBV2; d_call: TRBD1; cdr3_nt: TGTGCCAGCAGCGAATACGGGACAGTCTTC; cdr3_aa: CASSEYGTVF
clone_size: NA; j_call: TRBJ2-7; v_call: TRBV28; d_call: NA; cdr3_nt: TGTGCCAGCAGTTTACTCACTAGTTCAACATACGAGCAGTACTTC; cdr3_aa: CASSLLTSSTYEQYF
clone_size: NA; j_call: TRBJ2-7; v_call: TRBV6-5; d_call: TRBD2; cdr3_nt: TGTGCCAGCAGTTACGCTCCTAGCGGGAGCTGGTACGAGCAGTACTTC; cdr3_aa: CASSYAPSGSWYEQYF
clone_size: NA; j_call: TRBJ1-1; v_call: TRBV14; d_call: TRBD1; cdr3_nt: TGTGCCAGCAGCCAAGATGAGGACAGGGATCAAGCTTTCTTT; cdr3_aa: CASSQDEDRDQAFF
clone_size: NA; j_call: TRBJ2-1; v_call: TRBV5-1; d_call: TRBD2; cdr3_nt: TGCGCCAGCACCGGACTAGCGGGAGTTCAAGGGGAGCAGTTCTTC; cdr3_aa: CASTGLAGVQGEQFF
clone_size: few; j_call: TRBJ2-7; v_call: TRBV30; d_call: NA; cdr3_nt: TGTGCCTGGAGTGTATCGCAATTCTACGAGCAGTACTTC; cdr3_aa: CAWSVSQFYEQYF